The subject of this entry is one T cell receptor (beta chain). The data originate from a study of OX40 agonist ivuxolimab in advanced cancers. Looking at the study overall: The dose-escalation group included hepatocellular carcinoma, melanoma, renal cell carcinoma and head and neck cancer.

Profiling relied on immunoSEQ multiplex PCR, and the TCRdb table lists in-frame clones only, not all of them. Among more than 65,000 clones listed, about 89% were seen once. The CDR3 consists of 13 residues. The germline gives CDR1 SEHNR, CDR2 FQNEAQ (reference sequence). Trimming shortened V by 1 base and J by 5 bases, and 8 bases separated the two germline ends. The chain carries TRBV7-9 and TRBJ1-1, with D unclear. The starting material was CD4+ or CD8+ T cells sorted from blood, obtained in a trial of the OX40 agonist ivuxolimab. The clonotype originates from an adult with an advanced solid tumor such as melanoma, head and neck, liver or kidney cancer. The CDR3 loop is CASSLGGLTEAFF. The CDR3 region has the DNA TGTGCCAGCAGCTTAGGCGGGTTAACTGAAGCTTTCTTT.